The present TCR beta chain was sequenced within a study of PD-L1 blockade in urothelial cancer. V was pared by 2 bases and J by 4 bases, with 5 bases of the junction left unmatched. The CDR3 loop spans 15 amino acids. Germline V gene data show CDR1 as SGHDN and CDR2 as FVKESK. The time point is: pretreatment peripheral blood. Locally advanced or metastatic urothelial carcinoma affected all patients. Clones were read by immunoSEQ multiplex PCR, and TCRdb kept only the in-frame ones, dropping some. The sample includes roughly 63,000 clones, around 81% seen only once; the top ten take more than 5%. This specimen was PBMCs, taken around atezolizumab (anti-PD-L1) treatment. The gene calls are TRBV14 and TRBJ1-3, with 7 bases matching TRBD1. The source is a man between 65 and 85 years old with urothelial cancer. The CDR3 bases are TGTGCCAGCAGCCAAAACAGGGGAACGGGAAACACCATATATTTT. It is translated as CASSQNRGTGNTIYF.